This T cell receptor beta chain came from a study of shared clonotypes between healthy human individuals. As concerns this clone: Its antigen is not known.

TCRdb keeps only in-frame clones here, not all; method: immunoSEQ multiplex PCR. The table has about 1 million clones, approximately 76% seen once. Findings of the study overall: Rarefaction gave evidence that sorted-subset sequencing remained incomplete despite large depth.

Looked up from germline, CDR1 is SGHRS and CDR2 is YFSETQ. The ends were cut back, 6 bases at V and 6 bases at J, with 19 bases in the middle. CDR3 length: 15 residues. Sequenced: memory CD4+ T cells sorted from blood. This sample's subset: CD45RA-negative fraction. V and J are TRBV5-1 and TRBJ2-1; D is perhaps TRBD1 or TRBD2 (5 bases each). The clonotype comes from a man between 18 and 29 years old in good health. CDR3 DNA sequence: TGCGCCAGCACTCTAGCTCCTGGGACCCGCAATGAGCAGTTCTTC. Its translation: CASTLAPGTRNEQFF.